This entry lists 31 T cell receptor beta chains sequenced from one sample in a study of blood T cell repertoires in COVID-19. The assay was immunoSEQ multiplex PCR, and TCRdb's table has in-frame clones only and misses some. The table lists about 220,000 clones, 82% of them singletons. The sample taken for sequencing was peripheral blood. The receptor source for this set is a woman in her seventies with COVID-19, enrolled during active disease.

The chain's CDR3 is CSVGVTPGVRYEQYF. The CDR3 DNA reads as TGCAGCGTTGGGGTCACACCAGGGGTTCGCTACGAGCAGTACTTC. The J gene is TRBJ2-7, the V gene TRBV29-1, with D possibly matching TRBD1 (6 bases). The V end lost 4 bases, the J end lost 3 bases, and 19 bases lay between the germline ends. The CDR3 covers 15 residues. Germline loops: CDR1 SQVTM, CDR2 ANQGSEA.

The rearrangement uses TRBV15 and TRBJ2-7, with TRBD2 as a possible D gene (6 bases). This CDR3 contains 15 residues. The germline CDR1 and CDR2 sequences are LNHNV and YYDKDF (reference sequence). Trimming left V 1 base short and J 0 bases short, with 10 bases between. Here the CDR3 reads CATSRGDGGSYEQYF. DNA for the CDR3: TGTGCCACCAGCAGAGGGGACGGGGGCTCCTACGAGCAGTACTTC.

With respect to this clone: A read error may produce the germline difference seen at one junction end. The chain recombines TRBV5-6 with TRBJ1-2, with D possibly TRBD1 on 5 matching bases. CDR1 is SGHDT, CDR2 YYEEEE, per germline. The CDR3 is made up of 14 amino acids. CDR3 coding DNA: TGTGCCAGCACCTTGGGCAGGGCCCCCTATGGCTACACCTTC. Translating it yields CASTLGRAPYGYTF.

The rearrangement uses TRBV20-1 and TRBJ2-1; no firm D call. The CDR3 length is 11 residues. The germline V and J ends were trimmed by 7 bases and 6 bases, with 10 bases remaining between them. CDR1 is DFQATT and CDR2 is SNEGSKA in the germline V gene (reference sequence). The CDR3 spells CSGYGANEQFF. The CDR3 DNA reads TGCAGTGGCTATGGTGCCAATGAGCAGTTCTTC.

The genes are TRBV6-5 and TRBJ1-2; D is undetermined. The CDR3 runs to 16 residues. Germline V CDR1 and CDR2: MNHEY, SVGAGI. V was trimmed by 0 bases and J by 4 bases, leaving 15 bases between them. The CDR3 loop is CASSYSKASGGYGYTF. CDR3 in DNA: TGTGCCAGCAGTTACTCGAAGGCATCGGGTGGCTATGGCTACACCTTC.

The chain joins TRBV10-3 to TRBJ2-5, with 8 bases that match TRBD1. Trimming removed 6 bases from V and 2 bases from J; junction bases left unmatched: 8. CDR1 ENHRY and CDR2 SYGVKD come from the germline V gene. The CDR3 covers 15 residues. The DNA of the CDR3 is TGTGCCATCAGAGGGGCGACAGGGGATCAAGAGACCCAGTACTTC. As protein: CAIRGATGDQETQYF.

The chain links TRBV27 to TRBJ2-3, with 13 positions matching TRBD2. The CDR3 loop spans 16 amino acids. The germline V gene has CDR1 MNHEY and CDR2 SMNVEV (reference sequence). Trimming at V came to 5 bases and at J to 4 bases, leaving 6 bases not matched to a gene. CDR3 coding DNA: TGTGCCAGCAGTCCCCGGACTAGCGGGAGACCAGATACGCAGTATTTT. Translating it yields CASSPRTSGRPDTQYF.

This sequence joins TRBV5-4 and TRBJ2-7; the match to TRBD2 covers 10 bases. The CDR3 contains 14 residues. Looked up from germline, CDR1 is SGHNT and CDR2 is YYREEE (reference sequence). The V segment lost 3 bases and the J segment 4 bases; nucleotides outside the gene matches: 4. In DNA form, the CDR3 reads TGTGCCAGCAGCTCTGGACTAGCGGCTTACGAGCAGTACTTC. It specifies CASSSGLAAYEQYF.

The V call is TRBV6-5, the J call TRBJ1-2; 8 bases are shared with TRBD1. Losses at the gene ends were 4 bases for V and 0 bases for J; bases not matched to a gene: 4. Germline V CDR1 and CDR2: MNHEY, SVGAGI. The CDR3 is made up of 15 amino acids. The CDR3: CASSSPQGANYGYTF. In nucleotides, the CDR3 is TGTGCCAGCAGTTCCCCACAGGGGGCTAACTATGGCTACACCTTC.

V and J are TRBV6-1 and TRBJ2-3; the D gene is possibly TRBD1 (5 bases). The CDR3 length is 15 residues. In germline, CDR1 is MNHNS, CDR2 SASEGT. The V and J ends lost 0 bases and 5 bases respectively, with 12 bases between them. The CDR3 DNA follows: TGTGCCAGCAGTGAAGCTGTTCGGACAAAAGATACGCAGTATTTT. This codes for CASSEAVRTKDTQYF.

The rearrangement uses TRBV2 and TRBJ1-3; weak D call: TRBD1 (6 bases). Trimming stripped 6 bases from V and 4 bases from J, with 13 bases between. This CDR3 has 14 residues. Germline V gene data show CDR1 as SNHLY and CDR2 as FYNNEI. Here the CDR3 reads CASRGQIGGNTIYF. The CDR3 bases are TGTGCCAGCAGGGGACAAATCGGGGGAAACACCATATATTTT. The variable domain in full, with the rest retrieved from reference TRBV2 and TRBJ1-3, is EPEVTQTPSHQVTQMGQEVILRCVPISNHLYFYWYRQILGQKVEFLVSFYNNEISEKSEIFDDQFSVERPDGSNFTLKIRSTKLEDSAMYFCASRGQIGGNTIYFGEGSWLTVV.

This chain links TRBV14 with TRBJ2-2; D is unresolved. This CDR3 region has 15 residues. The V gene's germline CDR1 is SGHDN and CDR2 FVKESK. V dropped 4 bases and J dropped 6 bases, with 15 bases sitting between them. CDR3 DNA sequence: TGTGCCAGCAGCCGCTTATTAACTGGGCCCGGGGAGCTGTTTTTT. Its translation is CASSRLLTGPGELFF.

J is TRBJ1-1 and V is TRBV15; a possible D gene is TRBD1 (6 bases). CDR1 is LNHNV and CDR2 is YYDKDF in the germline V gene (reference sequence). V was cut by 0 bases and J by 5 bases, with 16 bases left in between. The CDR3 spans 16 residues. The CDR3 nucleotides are TGTGCCACCAGCAGAGATTACAGGGCAATCGAGACTGAAGCTTTCTTT. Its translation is CATSRDYRAIETEAFF.

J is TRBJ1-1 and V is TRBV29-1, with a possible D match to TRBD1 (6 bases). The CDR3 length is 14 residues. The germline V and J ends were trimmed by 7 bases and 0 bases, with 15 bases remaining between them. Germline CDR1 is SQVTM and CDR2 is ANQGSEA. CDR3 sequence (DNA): TGCAGCGCCTACAGGGCTTACATGAACACTGAAGCTTTCTTT. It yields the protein CSAYRAYMNTEAFF.

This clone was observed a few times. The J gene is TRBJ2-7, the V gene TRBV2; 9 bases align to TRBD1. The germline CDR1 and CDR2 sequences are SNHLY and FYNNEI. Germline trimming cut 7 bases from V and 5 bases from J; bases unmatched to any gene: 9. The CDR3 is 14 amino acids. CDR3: CASTKDRGLDEQYF. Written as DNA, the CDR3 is TGTGCCAGCACCAAGGACAGGGGTTTAGACGAGCAGTACTTC.

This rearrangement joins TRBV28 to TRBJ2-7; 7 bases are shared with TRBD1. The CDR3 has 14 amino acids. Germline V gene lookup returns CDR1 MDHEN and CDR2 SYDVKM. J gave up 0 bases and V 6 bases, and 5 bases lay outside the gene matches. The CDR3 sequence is CASRRGQTSYEQYF. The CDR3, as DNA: TGTGCCAGCAGGAGGGGACAGACCTCCTACGAGCAGTACTTC.

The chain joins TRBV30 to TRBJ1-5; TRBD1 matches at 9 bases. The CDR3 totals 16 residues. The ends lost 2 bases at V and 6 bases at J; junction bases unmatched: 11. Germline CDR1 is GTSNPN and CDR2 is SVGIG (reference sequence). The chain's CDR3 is CAWSLSTGGSGQPQHF. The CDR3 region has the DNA TGTGCCTGGAGTTTATCGACAGGGGGTAGCGGTCAGCCCCAGCATTTT. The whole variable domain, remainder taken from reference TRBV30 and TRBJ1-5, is SQTIHQWPATLVQPVGSPLSLECTVEGTSNPNLYWYRQAAGRGLQLLFYSVGIGQISSEVPQNLSASRPQDRQFILSSKKLLLSDSGFYLCAWSLSTGGSGQPQHFGDGTRLSIL.

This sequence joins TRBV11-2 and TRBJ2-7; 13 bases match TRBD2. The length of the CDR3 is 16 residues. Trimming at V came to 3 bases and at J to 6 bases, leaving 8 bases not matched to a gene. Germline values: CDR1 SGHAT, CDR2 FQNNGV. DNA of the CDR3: TGTGCCAGCAGCTTCGTCCCGGGACTAGCGGGACGCGAGCAGTACTTC. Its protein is CASSFVPGLAGREQYF.

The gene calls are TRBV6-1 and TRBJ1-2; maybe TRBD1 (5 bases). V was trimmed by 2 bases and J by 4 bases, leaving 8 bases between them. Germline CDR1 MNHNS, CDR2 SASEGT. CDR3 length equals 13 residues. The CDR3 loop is CASSEQTAYGYTF. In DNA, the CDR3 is TGTGCCAGCAGTGAACAGACAGCCTATGGCTACACCTTC.

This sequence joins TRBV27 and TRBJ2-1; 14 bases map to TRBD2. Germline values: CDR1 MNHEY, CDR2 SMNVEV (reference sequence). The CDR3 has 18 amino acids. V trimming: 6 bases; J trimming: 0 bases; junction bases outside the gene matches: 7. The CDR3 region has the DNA TGTGCCAGCAGCGGACTAGCGGGAGGAGGGAGCTCCTACAATGAGCAGTTCTTC. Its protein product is CASSGLAGGGSSYNEQFF.

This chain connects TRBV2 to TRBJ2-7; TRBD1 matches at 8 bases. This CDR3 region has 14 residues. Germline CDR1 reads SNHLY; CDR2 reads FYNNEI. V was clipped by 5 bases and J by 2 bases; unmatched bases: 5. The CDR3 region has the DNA TGTGCCAGCAGTTTAGACAGGGGCCCCTACGAGCAGTACTTC. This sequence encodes CASSLDRGPYEQYF. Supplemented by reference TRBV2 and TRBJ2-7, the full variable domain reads EPEVTQTPSHQVTQMGQEVILRCVPISNHLYFYWYRQILGQKVEFLVSFYNNEISEKSEIFDDQFSVERPDGSNFTLKIRSTKLEDSAMYFCASSLDRGPYEQYFGPGTRLTVT.

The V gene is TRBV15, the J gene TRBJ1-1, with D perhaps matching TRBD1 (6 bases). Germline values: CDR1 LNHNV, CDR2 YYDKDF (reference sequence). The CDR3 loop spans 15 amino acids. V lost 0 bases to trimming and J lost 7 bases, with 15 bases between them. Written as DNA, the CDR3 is TGTGCCACCAGCAGAGATCTGGCGGGAGGGGGTGAAGCTTTCTTT. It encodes CATSRDLAGGGEAFF.

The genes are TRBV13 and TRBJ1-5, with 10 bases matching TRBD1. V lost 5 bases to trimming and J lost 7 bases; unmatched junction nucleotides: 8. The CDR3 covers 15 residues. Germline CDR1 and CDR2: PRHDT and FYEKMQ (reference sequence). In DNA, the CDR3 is TGTGCCAGCAGCGACAGGACAGGGGGAGGACAGCCCCAGCATTTT. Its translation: CASSDRTGGGQPQHF. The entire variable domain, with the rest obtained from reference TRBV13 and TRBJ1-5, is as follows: AAGVIQSPRHLIKEKRETATLKCYPIPRHDTVYWYQQGPGQDPQFLISFYEKMQSDKGSIPDRFSAQQFSDYHSELNMSSLELGDSALYFCASSDRTGGGQPQHFGDGTRLSIL.

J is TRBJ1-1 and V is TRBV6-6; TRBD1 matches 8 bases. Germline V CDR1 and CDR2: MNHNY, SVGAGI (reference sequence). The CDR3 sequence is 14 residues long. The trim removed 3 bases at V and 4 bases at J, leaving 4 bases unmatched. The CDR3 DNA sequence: TGTGCCAGCAGTTATTCCACAGGGGGCACTGAAGCTTTCTTT. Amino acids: CASSYSTGGTEAFF.

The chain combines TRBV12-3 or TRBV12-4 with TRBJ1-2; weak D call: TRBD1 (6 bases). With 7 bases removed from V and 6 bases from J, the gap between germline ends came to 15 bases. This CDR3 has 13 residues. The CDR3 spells CASTLRTVNGYTF. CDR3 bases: TGTGCCAGCACCTTGAGGACAGTGAATGGCTACACCTTC.

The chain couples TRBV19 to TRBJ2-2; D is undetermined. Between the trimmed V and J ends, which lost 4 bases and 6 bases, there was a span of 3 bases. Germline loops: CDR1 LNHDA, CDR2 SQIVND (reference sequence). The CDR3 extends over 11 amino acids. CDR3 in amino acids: CASSTAGELFF. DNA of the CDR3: TGTGCCAGTAGTACAGCCGGGGAGCTGTTTTTT.

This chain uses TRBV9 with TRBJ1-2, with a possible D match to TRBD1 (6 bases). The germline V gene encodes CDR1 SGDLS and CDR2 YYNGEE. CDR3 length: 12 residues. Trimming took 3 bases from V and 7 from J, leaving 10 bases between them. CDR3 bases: TGTGCCAGCAGCGAAACAGGGAGTGGCTACACCTTC. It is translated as CASSETGSGYTF.

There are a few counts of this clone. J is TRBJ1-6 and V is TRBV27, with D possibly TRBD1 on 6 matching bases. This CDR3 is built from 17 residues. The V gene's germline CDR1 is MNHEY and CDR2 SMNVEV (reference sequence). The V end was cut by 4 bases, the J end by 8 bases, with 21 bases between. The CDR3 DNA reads TGTGCCAGCAGTTATAGGGAGCCACGGGACAAGTATTCACCCCTCCACTTT. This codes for CASSYREPRDKYSPLHF.

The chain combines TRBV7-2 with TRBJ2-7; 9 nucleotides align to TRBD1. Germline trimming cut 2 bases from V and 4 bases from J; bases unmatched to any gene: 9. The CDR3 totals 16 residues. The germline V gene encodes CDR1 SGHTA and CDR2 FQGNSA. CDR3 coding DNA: TGTGCCAGCAGCTTAAGTGGAACAGGGGGCATATACGAGCAGTACTTC. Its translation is CASSLSGTGGIYEQYF. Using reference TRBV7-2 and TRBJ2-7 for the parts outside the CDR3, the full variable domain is GAGVSQSPSNKVTEKGKDVELRCDPISGHTALYWYRQSLGQGLEFLIYFQGNSAPDKSGLPSDRFSAERTGGSVSTLTIQRTQQEDSAVYLCASSLSGTGGIYEQYFGPGTRLTVT.

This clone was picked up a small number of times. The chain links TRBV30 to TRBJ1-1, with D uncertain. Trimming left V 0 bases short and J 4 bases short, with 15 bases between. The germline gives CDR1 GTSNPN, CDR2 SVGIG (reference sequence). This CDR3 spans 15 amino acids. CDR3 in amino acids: CAWSVLPLSPTEAFF. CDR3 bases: TGTGCCTGGAGTGTTCTGCCTCTAAGTCCCACTGAAGCTTTCTTT.

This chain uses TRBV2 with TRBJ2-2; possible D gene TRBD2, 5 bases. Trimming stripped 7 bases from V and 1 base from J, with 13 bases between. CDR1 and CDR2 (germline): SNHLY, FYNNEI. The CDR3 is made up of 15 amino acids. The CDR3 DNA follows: TGTGCCAGCATGGGCGGGCAGATGAACACCGGGGAGCTGTTTTTT. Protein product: CASMGGQMNTGELFF.